These T cell receptor beta chains were read from a single sample in a study of CDR3 diversity in severe acne. Via MiXCR, TCRdb re-called the PCR reads, giving one row per CDR3 protein. This table has about 76,000 distinct CDR3 sequences, around 49% appearing once. Sequenced input: blood. These receptors were obtained from a male donor in good health, without acne. CDR3s include the opening cysteine and the closing phenylalanine or tryptophan. Each record gives: J gene, clone size, V gene, D gene, CDR3 protein, CDR3 DNA. D genes are given only for firm matches. Part of the rows lack a size; the others show once, few, many or a class for expanded clones.

J: TRBJ2-5; size: .; V: TRBV7-9; D: .; CDR3: CASSRDGAETQYF; DNA: TGTGCCAGCAGCCGAGACGGGGCAGAGACCCAGTACTTC
J: TRBJ2-7; size: .; V: TRBV19; D: .; CDR3: CASSIADVGVEQYF; DNA: TGTGCCAGTAGTATAGCGGACGTTGGGGTAGAGCAGTACTTC
J: TRBJ2-3; size: .; V: TRBV7-3; D: .; CDR3: CASSRRVEDTQYF; DNA: TGTGCCAGCAGCCGTAGGGTAGAAGATACGCAGTATTTT
J: TRBJ1-5; size: .; V: TRBV2; D: .; CDR3: CASAFGPEGGLNQPQHF; DNA: TGTGCCAGCGCCTTCGGACCTGAGGGGGGCCTCAATCAGCCCCAGCATTTT
J: TRBJ2-7; size: .; V: TRBV20-1; D: .; CDR3: CSARAGGGYEQYF; DNA: TGTAGTGCTAGGGCCGGAGGGGGCTACGAGCAGTACTTC
J: TRBJ1-6; size: many; V: TRBV2; D: TRBD1; CDR3: CASRVGTANNSPLHF; DNA: TGTGCCAGCAGAGTCGGGACAGCCAATAATTCACCCCTCCACTTT
J: TRBJ1-5; size: few; V: TRBV5-6; D: .; CDR3: CASSLWAADNQPQHF; DNA: TGTGCCAGCAGCTTGTGGGCAGCCGACAATCAGCCCCAGCATTTT
J: TRBJ1-2; size: .; V: TRBV7-8; D: .; CDR3: CASRATNYGYTF; DNA: TGTGCCAGCAGGGCCACCAACTATGGCTACACCTTC
J: TRBJ1-2; size: .; V: TRBV9; D: .; CDR3: CASSVSGANYGYTF; DNA: TGTGCCAGCAGCGTTTCAGGAGCTAACTATGGCTACACCTTC
J: TRBJ2-1; size: .; V: TRBV30; D: .; CDR3: CAWSVSRGWDEQSF; DNA: TGTGCCTGGAGTGTAAGCCGGGGATGGGATGAGCAGTCCTTC
J: TRBJ2-7; size: .; V: TRBV20-1; D: TRBD2; CDR3: CSARGTSGSAYGYYEQYF; DNA: TGCAGTGCTAGGGGGACTAGCGGGAGTGCGTATGGATACTACGAGCAGTACTTC
J: TRBJ2-7; size: .; V: TRBV2; D: TRBD2; CDR3: CACSVVLAGVLYEQYF; DNA: TGTGCCTGCAGCGTGGTACTAGCGGGGGTACTCTACGAGCAGTACTTC
J: TRBJ2-5; size: .; V: TRBV7-2; D: .; CDR3: CASSLRVQETQCF; DNA: TGTGCCAGCAGCTTAAGGGTTCAAGAGACCCAGTGCTTC
J: TRBJ2-6; size: .; V: TRBV7-2; D: TRBD2; CDR3: CASSHPLLAGGPQHSGANVLTF; DNA: TGTGCCAGCAGCCACCCCCTGCTAGCGGGAGGGCCTCAACACTCTGGGGCCAACGTCCTGACTTTC
J: TRBJ2-1; size: many; V: TRBV12-5; D: .; CDR3: CASGLDGTYNEQFF; DNA: TGTGCTAGTGGTTTGGACGGCACCTACAATGAGCAGTTCTTC
J: TRBJ2-1; size: .; V: TRBV20-1; D: .; CDR3: CSAVAEGSYNEQFF; DNA: TGCAGTGCAGTGGCGGAAGGCTCCTACAATGAGCAGTTCTTC
J: TRBJ2-1; size: few; V: TRBV29-1; D: TRBD2; CDR3: CSVEGTSNEQFF; DNA: TGCAGCGTTGAAGGGACTAGCAATGAGCAGTTCTTC
J: TRBJ2-3; size: many; V: TRBV2; D: .; CDR3: CASSDLGVRVSTDTQYF; DNA: TGTGCCAGCAGTGATTTGGGAGTGAGGGTTTCGACAGATACGCAGTATTTT
J: TRBJ2-7; size: many; V: TRBV7-9; D: TRBD1; CDR3: CASSTGTGVGEQYF; DNA: TGTGCCAGCAGCACCGGGACAGGGGTGGGCGAGCAGTACTTC
J: TRBJ1-4; size: many; V: TRBV7-9; D: .; CDR3: CASSFSLGPGEKLFF; DNA: TGTGCCAGCAGCTTCTCTTTGGGCCCGGGGGAAAAACTGTTTTTT
J: TRBJ1-2; size: once; V: TRBV5-1; D: TRBD1; CDR3: CASSLEGTGKYGYTF; DNA: TGCGCCAGCAGCTTGGAGGGGACAGGGAAATATGGCTACACCTTC
J: TRBJ2-7; size: .; V: TRBV5-1; D: TRBD1; CDR3: CASSFRDRGYEQYF; DNA: TGCGCCAGCAGCTTCCGGGACAGGGGCTACGAGCAGTACTTC
J: TRBJ2-7; size: many; V: TRBV27; D: .; CDR3: CASSPRISRTSYEQYF; DNA: TGTGCCAGCAGTCCCCGTATCTCGAGGACCTCCTACGAGCAGTACTTC
J: TRBJ2-3; size: .; V: TRBV4-1; D: TRBD2; CDR3: CASSQDLAGGRDTQYF; DNA: TGCGCCAGCAGCCAAGATCTAGCGGGGGGGCGTGATACGCAGTATTTT
J: TRBJ2-5; size: .; V: TRBV29-1; D: .; CDR3: CSVVSLPNQPQYF; DNA: TGCAGCGTTGTAAGTCTTCCGAATCAGCCCCAGTACTTC
J: TRBJ1-1; size: few; V: TRBV2; D: .; CDR3: CASSEVARGRVEAFF; DNA: TGTGCCAGCAGTGAGGTCGCTCGAGGGAGGGTTGAAGCTTTCTTT
J: TRBJ1-2; size: .; V: TRBV2; D: TRBD1; CDR3: CASSLGQGWNYGYTF; DNA: TGTGCCAGCAGTCTGGGACAGGGATGGAACTATGGCTACACCTTC
J: TRBJ2-3; size: .; V: TRBV20-1; D: TRBD1; CDR3: CSASGSGQGVADTQYF; DNA: TGCAGTGCTAGTGGTTCCGGCCAGGGGGTCGCAGATACGCAGTATTTT
J: TRBJ1-6; size: medium-sized; V: TRBV5-1; D: .; CDR3: CASSLDRNSPLHF; DNA: TGCGCCAGCAGCTTGGACCGCAATTCACCCCTCCACTTT
J: TRBJ2-5; size: .; V: TRBV7-9; D: .; CDR3: CASSLMGAGVGRETQYF; DNA: TGTGCCAGCAGCTTGATGGGGGCGGGAGTAGGTCGAGAGACCCAGTACTTC
J: TRBJ2-2; size: .; V: TRBV29-1; D: TRBD2; CDR3: CSVPRGDFNTGELFF; DNA: TGCAGCGTCCCCCGGGGGGATTTCAACACCGGGGAGCTGTTTTTT
J: TRBJ2-7; size: many; V: TRBV15; D: .; CDR3: CATSRGSSSYEQYF; DNA: TGTGCCACCAGCAGAGGATCGTCGTCCTACGAGCAGTACTTC
J: TRBJ2-1; size: .; V: TRBV10-3; D: TRBD2; CDR3: CAISEASGRSNEQFF; DNA: TGTGCCATAAGTGAGGCTAGCGGGAGGTCCAATGAGCAGTTCTTC
J: TRBJ1-5; size: .; V: TRBV20-1; D: .; CDR3: CSAKVGPSSSSGQHF; DNA: .
J: TRBJ1-1; size: .; V: TRBV3-1; D: TRBD1; CDR3: CASSRQGTYTEAFF; DNA: TGTGCCAGCAGCCGACAGGGGACCTACACTGAAGCTTTCTTT
J: TRBJ2-7; size: many; V: TRBV7-6; D: .; CDR3: CASSPGREQYF; DNA: TGTGCCAGCTCACCAGGTCGCGAGCAGTACTTC
J: TRBJ2-2; size: .; V: TRBV9; D: TRBD2; CDR3: CASSPLAGGAAGELFF; DNA: TGTGCCAGCAGCCCCCTGGCGGGAGGGGCAGCCGGGGAGCTGTTTTTT
J: TRBJ2-2; size: .; V: TRBV6-5; D: .; CDR3: CASSYSDRPYEQYFGPGTGELFF; DNA: .
J: TRBJ2-7; size: .; V: TRBV2; D: TRBD2; CDR3: CASRLLAGGPYEQYF; DNA: TGTGCCAGCAGATTGCTAGCGGGAGGGCCCTACGAGCAGTACTTC
J: TRBJ1-4; size: many; V: TRBV14; D: .; CDR3: CASSQSAGDEKLFF; DNA: TGTGCCAGCAGCCAGTCGGCCGGTGATGAAAAACTGTTTTTT